The entry below gives a single T cell receptor (beta chain) sequence along with its context. This specimen comes from a study of blood T cell repertoires in COVID-19. Per germline, CDR1 KGHSH and CDR2 LQKENI. J gave up 1 base and V 6 bases, and 10 bases lay outside the gene matches. There are 16 residues in the CDR3. Clones were sequenced by immunoSEQ multiplex PCR, and TCRdb holds only the in-frame ones, with some missing. The sample yields 150,000 to 200,000 clones, 80% to 85% seen once. The TCR originated in a man in his 70s who had been exposed to COVID-19. The chain employs TRBV18 and TRBJ2-7; TRBD1 matches at 9 bases. The sample taken for sequencing was PBMCs or T cells enriched from blood (not recorded which). The CDR3 DNA sequence: TGTGCCAGCTCGCGGGGAATTGGGACAGGGTCCTACGAGCAGTACTTC. Protein product: CASSRGIGTGSYEQYF. The full variable domain, in which reference TRBV18 and TRBJ2-7 provide the parts outside the CDR3, is NAGVMQNPRHLVRRRGQEARLRCSPMKGHSHVYWYRQLPEEGLKFMVYLQKENIIDESGMPKERFSAEFPKEGPSILRIQQVVRGDSAAYFCASSRGIGTGSYEQYFGPGTRLTVT.